Listed here are 24 T cell receptor beta chains from one sample, sequenced in a study of shared clonotypes between healthy human individuals. Profiled with immunoSEQ multiplex PCR; TCRdb holds only in-frame clones, not every one. The data contain hundreds of thousands of clones, about 76% of them seen just once; the ten biggest clones take up less than 15%. The sequencing sample was made of PBMCs. The receptor set was obtained from a woman aged 40 to 50 in good health. Some clones in this sample may be carry-over from other donors' samples.

The V call is TRBV5-1, the J call TRBJ2-1; D not certain. CDR3 length equals 13 residues. CDR1 is SGHRS, CDR2 YFSETQ, per germline. V was pared by 4 bases and J by 9 bases, with 14 bases between. This CDR3 is CASSLRPGGEQFF. DNA of the CDR3: TGCGCCAGCAGCCTACGTCCCGGCGGTGAGCAGTTCTTC.

This clone was detected a few times. The rearrangement joins TRBV5-1 to TRBJ1-5, with D hard to call. There are 16 residues in the CDR3. V lost 0 bases, J lost 4 bases, and 14 bases lay in between. CDR1 and CDR2 from the germline V gene are SGHRS and YFSETQ. Here the CDR3 reads CASSLDGGNGNQPQHF. CDR3 DNA: TGCGCCAGCAGCTTGGACGGAGGGAATGGGAATCAGCCCCAGCATTTT. The complete variable domain, with remaining parts taken from reference TRBV5-1 and TRBJ1-5, reads KAGVTQTPRYLIKTRGQQVTLSCSPISGHRSVSWYQQTPGQGLQFLFEYFSETQRNKGNFPGRFSGRQFSNSRSEMNVSTLELGDSALYLCASSLDGGNGNQPQHFGDGTRLSIL.

V gene TRBV10-2 combines with J gene TRBJ2-2; the D gene is possibly TRBD2 (6 bases). Per germline, CDR1 WSHSY and CDR2 SAAADI. CDR3 size: 16 residues. Trimming took off 6 bases at V and 0 bases at J, with 14 bases between the two ends. DNA of the CDR3: TGCGCCAGCAGGGGGACTCGCCTAACGAACACCGGGGAGCTGTTTTTT. This translates into CASRGTRLTNTGELFF.

The chain links TRBV10-1 to TRBJ2-3; D not resolved. Germline V gene data show CDR1 as WNHNN and CDR2 as SYGVQD (reference sequence). Trimming cost V 5 bases and J 3 bases, with 9 bases left between them. There are 13 residues in the CDR3. CDR3: CASSRTATDTQYF. The CDR3, as DNA: TGCGCCAGCAGTCGGACCGCGACAGATACGCAGTATTTT.

V is TRBV19 and J is TRBJ2-2, with D unclear. Trimming left V 4 bases short and J 4 bases short, with 16 bases between. CDR1 is LNHDA, CDR2 SQIVND, per germline (reference sequence). This CDR3 is 16 amino acids long. CDR3 coding DNA: TGTGCCAGTAGTACCCCCACAGTGTTGTTCACCGGGGAGCTGTTTTTT. Translation gives CASSTPTVLFTGELFF.

This chain uses TRBV2 with TRBJ1-1; D perhaps matches TRBD1 (6 bases). Germline V lookup: CDR1 SNHLY, CDR2 FYNNEI. V gave up 6 bases and J gave up 0 bases, with 20 bases separating them. This CDR3 comprises 17 residues. The CDR3 region is CASRLTGGILVNTEAFF. The CDR3 coding sequence is TGTGCCAGCAGGTTGACAGGCGGCATTTTAGTGAACACTGAAGCTTTCTTT.

V usage is TRBV7-9 and J usage is TRBJ2-7; 16 nucleotides align to TRBD2. Trimming took 4 bases from V and 3 from J; bases not matched to a gene: 9. Looked up from germline, CDR1 is SEHNR and CDR2 is FQNEAQ (reference sequence). The CDR3 has 18 residues. CDR3 in amino acids: CASSSALGLAGGDYEQYF. Written as DNA, the CDR3 is TGTGCCAGCAGCTCAGCCTTGGGACTAGCGGGAGGGGACTACGAGCAGTACTTC.

The chain has TRBV10-3 and TRBJ2-7, with TRBD2 matching 10 bases. This CDR3 is built from 17 residues. Per the germline V gene, CDR1 is ENHRY and CDR2 is SYGVKD. The V segment lost 10 bases and the J segment 3 bases; nucleotides outside the gene matches: 18. CDR3 region: CATGLTSGSLGVYEQYF. The CDR3 nucleotides are TGTGCCACCGGACTGACTAGCGGGTCCCTAGGTGTCTACGAGCAGTACTTC.

This clone was observed a few times. This chain joins TRBV5-1 and TRBJ2-7, with a possible D match to TRBD1 (6 bases). The germline V gene encodes CDR1 SGHRS and CDR2 YFSETQ. Deletions cut 3 bases from V and 5 bases from J, with 21 bases between. This CDR3 spans 16 amino acids. The CDR3, as DNA: TGCGCCAGCAGCTCCAGCCCCTTACAGGGAACGGACGAGCAGTACTTC. It encodes CASSSSPLQGTDEQYF.

The chain recombines TRBV14 with TRBJ1-4; the match to TRBD1 covers 7 bases. The CDR3 is made up of 16 amino acids. CDR1 SGHDN and CDR2 FVKESK come from the germline V gene. V was clipped by 3 bases and J by 4 bases; unmatched bases: 8. The chain's CDR3 is CASSQYRDRVNEKLFF. The DNA for the CDR3 is TGTGCCAGCAGCCAGTACCGGGACAGAGTTAATGAAAAACTGTTTTTT. The full variable domain, its missing parts supplied by reference TRBV14 and TRBJ1-4, is EAGVTQFPSHSVIEKGQTVTLRCDPISGHDNLYWYRRVMGKEIKFLLHFVKESKQDESGMPNNRFLAERTGGTYSTLKVQPAELEDSGVYFCASSQYRDRVNEKLFFGSGTQLSVL.

This clone has only one observation. A junction boundary mismatches the germline segment, possibly from a read error. Within the sample, other DNA sequences also encode this same CDR3. The V and J genes are TRBV11-3 and TRBJ2-7; the D gene is possibly TRBD2 (6 bases). Germline CDR1 SGHNT, CDR2 YENEEA. CDR3 size: 12 residues. Here the CDR3 reads CASSGVEHEQYF. The CDR3 nucleotides are TGTGCCAGCTCGGGGGTCGAACACGAGCAGTATTTC.

The V and J genes are TRBV19 and TRBJ1-1; no clear D. V was shortened by 3 bases and J by 5 bases, with 13 bases between the two germline ends. The CDR3 covers 14 residues. The germline V gene encodes CDR1 LNHDA and CDR2 SQIVND (reference sequence). In DNA form, the CDR3 reads TGTGCCAGTAGTATTGGTTCCAGCCGTACTGAAGCTTTCTTT. Translating gives CASSIGSSRTEAFF. Complete variable domain (other parts from reference TRBV19 and TRBJ1-1): DGGITQSPKYLFRKEGQNVTLSCEQNLNHDAMYWYRQDPGQGLRLIYYSQIVNDFQKGDIAEGYSVSREKKESFPLTVTSAQKNPTAFYLCASSIGSSRTEAFFGQGTRLTVV.

The chain carries TRBV5-4 and TRBJ1-1; 9 bases are a match to TRBD1. The CDR3 totals 14 residues. Per the germline V gene, CDR1 is SGHNT and CDR2 is YYREEE (reference sequence). The junction had 4 bases not matched to a gene; V was cut back by 3 bases and J by 4 bases. DNA of the CDR3: TGTGCCAGCAGCTGGGACAGGGCGGGCACTGAAGCTTTCTTT. Translation: CASSWDRAGTEAFF.

This clone appeared many times. The genes are TRBV7-2 and TRBJ2-1; tentatively, D is TRBD1 (6 bases). The length of the CDR3 is 12 residues. Looked up from germline, CDR1 is SGHTA and CDR2 is FQGNSA. Trimming left V 7 bases short and J 16 bases short, with 20 bases between. Here the CDR3 reads CASTLVLGHYFF. CDR3 nucleotide sequence: TGTGCCAGCACCCTAGTGCTGGGACATTATTTCTTC.

The V call is TRBV4-1, the J call TRBJ1-6, with D uncertain. The CDR3 length is 15 residues. The germline gives CDR1 MGHRA, CDR2 YSYEKL. Trimming took 1 base from V and 5 from J, leaving 9 bases between them. In DNA form, the CDR3 reads TGCGCCAGCAGCCAAGCCCCAAGGAATAATTCACCCCTCCACTTT. This gives the protein CASSQAPRNNSPLHF.

The J gene is TRBJ2-3, the V gene TRBV9, with 7 bases that match TRBD2. The CDR3 extends over 15 amino acids. Trimming took 4 bases from V and 5 from J; bases not matched to a gene: 10. Germline V gives CDR1 SGDLS, CDR2 YYNGEE. The CDR3 is CASSRLADMRDTQYF. Written as DNA, the CDR3 is TGTGCCAGCAGCCGACTAGCTGATATGAGAGATACGCAGTATTTT.

This clone occurred a few times. This chain connects TRBV4-1 to TRBJ1-1; D possibly corresponds to TRBD1 (5 bases). The V end lost 0 bases, the J end lost 6 bases, and 11 bases lay between the germline ends. CDR1 is MGHRA and CDR2 is YSYEKL in the germline V gene. This CDR3 spans 14 amino acids. CDR3 bases: TGCGCCAGCAGCCAAGAAAGGGGTATGGCTGAAGCTTTCTTT. Protein product: CASSQERGMAEAFF.

This clone was picked up a small number of times. V and J are TRBV2 and TRBJ1-1; D unresolved. V lost 7 bases to trimming and J lost 7 bases, with 13 bases between them. CDR1 and CDR2 (germline): SNHLY, FYNNEI. The CDR3 sequence is 12 residues long. The CDR3 here is CASIGGSNEAFF. CDR3 DNA: TGTGCCAGCATAGGAGGATCTAATGAAGCTTTCTTT.

This clone has a handful of counts. The CDR3, as DNA: TGTGCCTGGAGTCGGAGAGATAGCAATCAGCCCCAGCATTTT. This codes for CAWSRRDSNQPQHF. The rearrangement joins TRBV30 to TRBJ1-5; unclear D gene. CDR1 and CDR2 (germline): GTSNPN, SVGIG (reference sequence). The V gene lost 2 bases and the J gene lost 0 bases, with 8 bases spanning the gap. CDR3 size: 14 residues.

V and J are TRBV29-1 and TRBJ1-4; no firm D call. In germline, CDR1 is SQVTM, CDR2 ANQGSEA. Trimming pared 0 bases from V and 8 bases from J, leaving 10 bases between. The CDR3 consists of 13 residues. CDR3 coding DNA: TGCAGCGTTGAAGAGAAGTTCGGCGAAAAACTGTTTTTT. Its protein is CSVEEKFGEKLFF.

This clone was found a few times. This chain joins TRBV28 and TRBJ1-5, with a tentative D call TRBD1 (6 bases). Germline-derived CDR1 and CDR2 are MDHEN and SYDVKM. The V end was cut by 7 bases, the J end by 5 bases, with 9 bases between. The CDR3 is made up of 12 amino acids. The CDR3 protein is CASNPGDQPQHF. The CDR3, as DNA: TGTGCCAGCAATCCAGGGGATCAGCCCCAGCATTTT.

This clone occurred a few times. The chain has TRBV5-1 and TRBJ2-1; D is undetermined. CDR3 size: 16 residues. V was pared by 0 bases and J by 7 bases, with 17 bases between. Germline V gives CDR1 SGHRS, CDR2 YFSETQ. The CDR3 DNA is TGCGCCAGCAGCTTGGAGGTATGGGTACCCTTGAATGAGCAGTTCTTC. Protein product: CASSLEVWVPLNEQFF.

The chain combines TRBV30 with TRBJ1-4, with D unresolved. The V end was cut by 1 base, the J end by 8 bases, with 11 bases between. CDR3 length: 13 residues. The germline V gene encodes CDR1 GTSNPN and CDR2 SVGIG (reference sequence). CDR3 DNA: TGTGCCTGGAGTGAACAGTCCGAAGAAAAACTGTTTTTT. Translation: CAWSEQSEEKLFF.

To note about this clone: The sample has other DNA sequences that encode this CDR3 too. The J gene is TRBJ2-7, the V gene TRBV15, with 10 bases matching TRBD2. Trimming removed 0 bases from V and 4 bases from J; junction bases left unmatched: 6. The germline V gene has CDR1 LNHNV and CDR2 YYDKDF (reference sequence). This CDR3 has 16 residues. The CDR3 bases are TGTGCCACCAGCAGAGATTTAACTAGCGGGACGTACGAGCAGTACTTC. Translating gives CATSRDLTSGTYEQYF.